Listed below are T cell receptor beta chains from one sample, sequenced in a study of blood T cell repertoires in COVID-19. Profiling relied on immunoSEQ multiplex PCR, and the TCRdb table lists in-frame clones only, not all of them. Counted here are approximately 54,000 clones, more than 85% occurring once; the ten biggest clones make up around 3.9%. The sequenced material came from peripheral blood. Receptor source: a man aged 45-65 years with acute or convalescent COVID-19. Both conserved end residues are part of each CDR3. The D gene is left open where the match is weak.

TRBV6-2/TRBV6-3	TRBJ2-7	TRBD2	TGTGCCAGCAGTTCGGCGCGGCGGGAGGGGTACGAGCAGTACTTC	CASSSARREGYEQYF
TRBV5-4	TRBJ1-6	TRBD1	TGTGCCAGCAGCTTGGCCAAGGTGGCAGGGGGAGGTAATTCACCCCTCCACTTT	CASSLAKVAGGGNSPLHF
TRBV27	TRBJ2-1	TRBD2	TGTGCCAGCAGTTTAAGGGGACTAGCTGGGAACAATGAGCAGTTCTTC	CASSLRGLAGNNEQFF
TRBV5-8	TRBJ1-3	TRBD1	TGTGCCAGCAGTTCCCAGGGGGCCATAACTGGAAACACCATATATTTT	CASSSQGAITGNTIYF
TRBV30	TRBJ1-5	-	TGTGCCTGGAGCGCAGTAGCGAGCAATCAGCCCCAGCATTTT	CAWSAVASNQPQHF
TRBV5-6	TRBJ2-1	-	TGTGCCAGCAGCTTGTTGGGGCAGGGTGGGAATGAGCAGTTCTTC	CASSLLGQGGNEQFF
TRBV7-9	TRBJ1-1	TRBD1	TGTGCCAGCAGCACCTGGACAGGGGAAAACACTGAAGCTTTCTTT	CASSTWTGENTEAFF
TRBV10-1	TRBJ2-1	-	TGCGCCAGCTCCCTTAACAGGGATTATGAGCAGTTCTTC	CASSLNRDYEQFF
TRBV2	TRBJ1-5	-	TGTGCCAGCAACGAGGTGCAGTCTTTCAATCAGCCCCAGCATTTT	CASNEVQSFNQPQHF
TRBV3-1/TRBV3-2	TRBJ2-7	-	TGTGCCAGCAGCCTTTCTTACACCACCTCCTACGAGCAGTACTTC	CASSLSYTTSYEQYF
TRBV29-1	TRBJ2-1	-	TGCAGCGTTGACTTGTACAATGAGCAGTTCTTC	CSVDLYNEQFF
TRBV30	TRBJ2-1	TRBD1	TGTGCCTGGGGAAACCCGGACAGGGGAATTTACAATGAGCAGTTCTTC	CAWGNPDRGIYNEQFF